This T cell receptor (beta chain) appears in the sequencing data of a study of T-cell memory formation after mild COVID-19. Study details: TCR clusters showed largely donor specificity. Study findings and constraints: CD4+ contracting clones lay mainly in CM and EM, CD8+ ones in EMRA. Unconfirmed was the SARS-CoV-2 specificity of second-wave clones that peaked on day 37.

The CDR3 sequence is 15 residues long. Trimming took 5 bases from V and 4 from J; bases not matched to a gene: 7. CDR1 is LGHDT and CDR2 is YNNKEL in the germline V gene (reference sequence). Employing constant-segment primers, 5'RACE generated TCR alpha and TCR beta cDNA libraries bearing sample barcodes and UMIs. Using its own MiXCR run on the 5' RACE reads, TCRdb lists one record per CDR3 protein. Among roughly 370,000 distinct CDR3 sequences listed, about 16% were seen once. Comment on this clonotype: As yet, its antigen is unknown.

This clonotype originated in a man aged 18 to 35 who had mild COVID-19 (a few samples of this study predate the infection). Cell type and time point are not known. This sequence joins TRBV3-1 and TRBJ2-1, with TRBD2 identical over 8 bases. Sequenced input: PBMCs or a T cell subset sorted from them (not recorded which). CDR3 residues: CASSMSGGTYNEQFF. The CDR3 DNA reads as TGTGCCAGCAGCATGAGCGGGGGTACATACAATGAGCAGTTCTTC.